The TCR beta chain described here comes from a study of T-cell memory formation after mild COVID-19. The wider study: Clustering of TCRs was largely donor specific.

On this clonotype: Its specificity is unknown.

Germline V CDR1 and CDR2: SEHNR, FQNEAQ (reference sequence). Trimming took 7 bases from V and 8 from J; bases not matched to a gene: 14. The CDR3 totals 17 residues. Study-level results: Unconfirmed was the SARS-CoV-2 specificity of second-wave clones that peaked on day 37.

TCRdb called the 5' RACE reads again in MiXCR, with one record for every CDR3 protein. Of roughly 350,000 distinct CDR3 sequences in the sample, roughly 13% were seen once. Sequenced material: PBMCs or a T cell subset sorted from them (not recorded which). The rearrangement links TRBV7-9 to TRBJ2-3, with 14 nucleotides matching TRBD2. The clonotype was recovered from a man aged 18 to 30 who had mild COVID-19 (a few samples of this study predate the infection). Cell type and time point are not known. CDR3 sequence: CASTDPGLAGDVGTQYF. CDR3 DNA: TGTGCCAGCACCGATCCGGGACTAGCGGGGGACGTTGGTACGCAGTATTTT.